The 30 T cell receptor beta chains given below trace back to one sample, sequenced in a study of blood T cell repertoires in COVID-19. Assay: immunoSEQ multiplex PCR; the TCRdb copy retains only in-frame clones and omits some. The sample records around 13,000 clones, roughly 80% being singletons. Input material: peripheral blood. Receptor source: a man between 40 and 49 years old with active or convalescent COVID-19.

This clone was recorded only once. The DNA of the CDR3 is TGTGCCAGCAGTTACAAGACAGGGGCGCCCACTGAAGCTTTCTTT. This gives the protein CASSYKTGAPTEAFF. This chain joins TRBV6-5 and TRBJ1-1; TRBD1 matches 8 bases. The CDR3 extends over 15 amino acids. V shed 2 bases and J 4 bases; nucleotides not matched to a gene: 6. Per germline, CDR1 MNHEY and CDR2 SVGAGI.

The chain couples TRBV7-3 to TRBJ2-5, with 8 bases identical to TRBD1. The length of the CDR3 is 13 residues. V shed 5 bases and J 5 bases; nucleotides not matched to a gene: 4. Germline V lookup: CDR1 SGHTA, CDR2 FQGTGA. CDR3 bases: TGTGCCAGCAGCCCAGGACAGGGCGAGACCCAGTACTTC. As protein: CASSPGQGETQYF.

CDR3: CASSQGQAYEQYF. The CDR3 DNA follows: TGTGCCAGCTCCCAGGGACAAGCCTACGAGCAGTACTTC. The chain has TRBV18 and TRBJ2-7; the D gene is possibly TRBD1 (6 bases). Germline CDR1 and CDR2: KGHSH and LQKENI. The CDR3 covers 13 residues. V was trimmed by 6 bases and J by 2 bases, leaving 11 bases between them.

Written as DNA, the CDR3 is TGCGCCAGCAGTCCCCGGGAGGGGTACGAGCAGTACTTC. As protein: CASSPREGYEQYF. This chain links TRBV4-1 with TRBJ2-7, with 8 bases fitting TRBD2. In germline, CDR1 is MGHRA, CDR2 YSYEKL. This CDR3 is built from 13 residues. V shed 6 bases, J shed 4 bases, and the junction held 5 bases outside the gene matches.

The count of this clone is one. The V call is TRBV2, the J call TRBJ2-5; 12 nucleotides agree with TRBD2. The V segment lost 3 bases and the J segment 5 bases; nucleotides outside the gene matches: 7. CDR1 is SNHLY, CDR2 FYNNEI, per germline. The CDR3 consists of 16 residues. As DNA, the CDR3 is TGTGCCAGCAGTGACCCGACTAGCGGGGGCCGGGAGACCCAGTACTTC. Encoded protein: CASSDPTSGGRETQYF.

This sequence joins TRBV6-5 and TRBJ2-1; 7 bases line up with TRBD1. This CDR3 has 13 residues. Trimming cost V 5 bases and J 4 bases; bases outside gene matches: 2. CDR1 is MNHEY, CDR2 SVGAGI, per germline. The chain's CDR3 is CASSPGQYNEQFF. As DNA, the CDR3 is TGTGCCAGCAGTCCGGGACAGTACAATGAGCAGTTCTTC.

J is TRBJ1-6 and V is TRBV2; TRBD1 matches at 9 bases. V shed 8 bases, J shed 9 bases, and the junction held 8 bases outside the gene matches. This CDR3 contains 14 residues. Germline CDR1 and CDR2: SNHLY and FYNNEI. The CDR3 bases are TGTGCCAGCTCCCCGGGACAGGGACCTTCACCCCTCCACTTT. Translated: CASSPGQGPSPLHF.

J is TRBJ2-2 and V is TRBV5-4, with 9 bases that match TRBD2. After removal of 0 bases from V and 8 bases from J, the junction contained 11 bases not matched to a gene. This CDR3 has 17 amino acids. CDR1 SGHNT and CDR2 YYREEE come from the germline V gene (reference sequence). DNA for the CDR3: TGTGCCAGCAGCTTGGGGACGAGGCGGGGGGGCCCAGGGGAGCTGTTTTTT. This sequence encodes CASSLGTRRGGPGELFF.

The gene calls are TRBV7-3 and TRBJ1-1; 7 bases align to TRBD1. The CDR3 spans 15 residues. Germline CDR1 SGHTA, CDR2 FQGTGA. J gave up 4 bases and V 7 bases, and 12 bases lay outside the gene matches. CDR3 sequence: CASTRETGEGTEAFF. In nucleotides, the CDR3 is TGTGCCAGCACCAGAGAAACAGGGGAAGGCACTGAAGCTTTCTTT.

The V call is TRBV7-6, the J call TRBJ2-3; 15 positions match TRBD2. There are 19 residues in the CDR3. J gave up 0 bases and V 0 bases, and 4 bases lay outside the gene matches. The germline V gene has CDR1 SGHVS and CDR2 FNYEAQ. CDR3 loop: CASSLAGLAGGHSTDTQYF. The CDR3, as DNA: TGTGCCAGCAGCTTAGCCGGACTAGCGGGGGGGCATAGCACAGATACGCAGTATTTT.

This chain uses TRBV28 with TRBJ1-5, with 7 nucleotides matching TRBD1. Looked up from germline, CDR1 is MDHEN and CDR2 is SYDVKM. The CDR3 loop spans 12 amino acids. V dropped 6 bases and J dropped 7; count of bases not matched to a gene: 3. CDR3 loop: CASRQGSQPQHF. The CDR3 bases are TGTGCCAGCAGACAGGGGAGCCAGCCCCAGCATTTT.

This clone was picked up a small number of times. The gene calls are TRBV7-2 and TRBJ1-6; D is possibly TRBD1 (5 bases). In germline, CDR1 is SGHTA, CDR2 FQGNSA. This CDR3 spans 15 amino acids. Trimming stripped 1 base from V and 5 bases from J, with 9 bases between. Here the CDR3 reads CASSLVGTNNSPLHF. The CDR3 nucleotides read TGTGCCAGCAGCTTAGTAGGGACTAATAATTCACCCCTCCACTTT.

This chain uses TRBV6-5 with TRBJ1-1; 7 nucleotides line up with TRBD1. CDR1 and CDR2 from the germline V gene are MNHEY and SVGAGI. The length of the CDR3 is 15 residues. V shed 5 bases and J 2 bases; nucleotides not matched to a gene: 8. The CDR3 protein is CASSMRGTANTEAFF. The DNA of the CDR3 is TGTGCCAGCAGTATGAGGGGGACAGCTAACACTGAAGCTTTCTTT.

The rearrangement uses TRBV6-2 or TRBV6-3 and TRBJ2-3; unclear D gene. Per the germline V gene, CDR1 is MNHEY and CDR2 is SVGEGT. This CDR3 is built from 13 residues. The germline V and J ends were trimmed by 2 bases and 4 bases, with 7 bases remaining between them. The CDR3 DNA is TGTGCCAGCAGTTACGCTAGTTCAGATACGCAGTATTTT. This gives the protein CASSYASSDTQYF.

The chain is built from TRBV4-3 and TRBJ2-7, with TRBD2 as a possible D gene (6 bases). The germline CDR1 and CDR2 sequences are LGHNA and YSLEER. The length of the CDR3 is 16 residues. V lost 0 bases to trimming and J lost 1 base, with 13 bases between them. CDR3 sequence reads: CASSQEMSSVSYEQYF. The CDR3 region has the DNA TGCGCCAGCAGCCAAGAAATGTCTAGCGTTTCCTACGAGCAGTACTTC.

The chain combines TRBV11-2 with TRBJ1-1, with 7 bases lining up with TRBD1. Germline assignment: CDR1 SGHAT and CDR2 FQNNGV. J lost 1 base, V lost 6 bases, and 8 bases had no gene match. This CDR3 contains 15 residues. CDR3 in DNA: TGTGCCAGCAGTGACAGGGTTTTCGGGAACACTGAAGCTTTCTTT. Translated, it gives CASSDRVFGNTEAFF.

The chain recombines TRBV18 with TRBJ2-2, with a weak D call TRBD1 (6 bases). The CDR3 covers 15 residues. Germline V gene data show CDR1 as KGHSH and CDR2 as LQKENI. V was pared by 4 bases and J by 6 bases, with 15 bases between. The CDR3 coding sequence is TGTGCCAGCTCACGATTGGAACAGGGTTCCGGGGAGCTGTTTTTT. Amino acid sequence: CASSRLEQGSGELFF.

The gene calls are TRBV9 and TRBJ2-7, with D perhaps TRBD2 (6 bases). V was clipped by 0 bases and J by 1 base, with 11 bases between them. From germline, CDR1 is SGDLS and CDR2 YYNGEE. The CDR3 totals 15 residues. DNA of the CDR3: TGTGCCAGCAGCGTAGGCCCAGGGAGGTCCTACGAGCAGTACTTC. It specifies CASSVGPGRSYEQYF.

This chain links TRBV2 with TRBJ1-4; possibly TRBD1 for D (6 bases). CDR1 and CDR2 (germline): SNHLY, FYNNEI. V was cut by 7 bases and J by 3 bases, with 15 bases left in between. The CDR3 length is 15 residues. CDR3 region: CASNGLGGSNEKLFF. CDR3 in DNA: TGTGCCAGCAACGGATTAGGGGGATCTAATGAAAAACTGTTTTTT.

For the CDR3, the DNA is TGTGCCAGCAGTCCCGGGCGGGGTTGGTCCTACGAGCAGTACTTC. Protein sequence: CASSPGRGWSYEQYF. The chain carries TRBV6-5 and TRBJ2-7, with D tentatively TRBD2 (6 bases). Germline CDR1 MNHEY, CDR2 SVGAGI. The length of the CDR3 is 15 residues. Trimming shortened V by 5 bases and J by 1 base, and 15 bases separated the two germline ends.

This clone has only a few counts. The V call is TRBV7-6, the J call TRBJ2-5; 10 nucleotides match TRBD2. J lost 4 bases, V lost 6 bases, and 8 bases had no gene match. CDR3 size: 15 residues. Germline V gene data show CDR1 as SGHVS and CDR2 as FNYEAQ. In nucleotides, the CDR3 is TGTGCCAGCAGTCCTAGCGGGAGTGGAGTAGAGACCCAGTACTTC. Its translation: CASSPSGSGVETQYF.

V usage is TRBV27 and J usage is TRBJ1-1; D gene ambiguous. The CDR3 runs 13 residues. The germline CDR1 and CDR2 sequences are MNHEY and SMNVEV (reference sequence). The germline V and J ends were trimmed by 4 bases and 2 bases, with 8 bases remaining between them. The CDR3 DNA reads as TGTGCCAGCAGTTATAACATTAACACTGAAGCTTTCTTT. Its translation is CASSYNINTEAFF.

The chain links TRBV15 to TRBJ2-1; D not certain. The CDR3 runs 12 residues. The V gene's germline CDR1 is LNHNV and CDR2 YYDKDF (reference sequence). V shed 0 bases and J shed 7 bases, with 4 bases lying between them. This CDR3 reads CATSRDSNEQFF. The CDR3 nucleotides read TGTGCCACCAGCAGAGATAGTAATGAGCAGTTCTTC.

The chain carries TRBV9 and TRBJ2-4; tentatively, D is TRBD2 (6 bases). Looked up from germline, CDR1 is SGDLS and CDR2 is YYNGEE. This CDR3 has 15 amino acids. The V and J ends lost 0 bases and 4 bases respectively, with 11 bases between them. CDR3 protein: CASSVDVGGKNIQYF. In DNA, the CDR3 is TGTGCCAGCAGCGTAGACGTCGGGGGTAAAAACATTCAGTACTTC.

The table lists this clone with a count of one. This sequence joins TRBV7-8 and TRBJ1-5; 8 nucleotides agree with TRBD1. Germline V gene data show CDR1 as SGHVS and CDR2 as FQNEAQ. J was trimmed by 0 bases and V by 2 bases; bases with no gene match: 9. CDR3 length equals 18 residues. The CDR3, as DNA: TGTGCCAGCAGCTTAACCCAGGGGGCCCCTAATAGCAATCAGCCCCAGCATTTT. The encoded protein is CASSLTQGAPNSNQPQHF.

This chain joins TRBV29-1 and TRBJ2-5; possibly TRBD1 for D (6 bases). Germline CDR1 is SQVTM and CDR2 is ANQGSEA. The CDR3 is 12 residues long. V shed 3 bases and J shed 5 bases, with 10 bases lying between them. The CDR3 bases are TGCAGCGTTGAGGGGGCAGAGGAGACCCAGTACTTC. This translates into CSVEGAEETQYF.

The CDR3 DNA reads as TGTGCCAGCAGCTTGATTAGCAATGAGCAGTTCTTC. Amino acids: CASSLISNEQFF. This chain joins TRBV7-9 and TRBJ2-1; D unclear. In germline, CDR1 is SEHNR, CDR2 FQNEAQ (reference sequence). V lost 3 bases and J 6 bases, leaving 6 bases between the germline ends. The CDR3 length is 12 residues. Supplemented by reference TRBV7-9 and TRBJ2-1, the full variable domain reads DTGVSQNPRHKITKRGQNVTFRCDPISEHNRLYWYRQTLGQGPEFLTYFQNEAQLEKSRLLSDRFSAERPKGSFSTLEIQRTEQGDSAMYLCASSLISNEQFFGPGTRLTVL.

The chain combines TRBV4-3 with TRBJ2-2, with 9 bases fitting TRBD2. CDR3 length equals 16 residues. Germline CDR1 reads LGHNA; CDR2 reads YSLEER. V was pared by 0 bases and J by 2 bases, with 1 base of the junction left unmatched. The CDR3 loop is CASSQEGLANTGELFF. In DNA form, the CDR3 reads TGCGCCAGCAGCCAAGAGGGACTAGCCAACACCGGGGAGCTGTTTTTT.

The J gene is TRBJ2-5, the V gene TRBV29-1; 8 nucleotides line up with TRBD2. Germline V gives CDR1 SQVTM, CDR2 ANQGSEA. The CDR3 runs to 13 residues. Trimming at V came to 4 bases and at J to 5 bases, leaving 6 bases not matched to a gene. The CDR3 loop reads CSVGTSRWETQYF. The DNA of the CDR3 is TGCAGCGTTGGGACTAGCAGATGGGAGACCCAGTACTTC.

This chain links TRBV6-4 with TRBJ1-5, with a tentative D call TRBD1 (5 bases). V was trimmed by 8 bases and J by 0 bases, leaving 17 bases between them. CDR1 and CDR2 (germline): MRHNA, SNTAGT. This CDR3 contains 16 residues. CDR3 DNA: TGTGCCAGCTCTTCTCTGACAGCGTATAGCAATCAGCCCCAGCATTTT. This sequence encodes CASSSLTAYSNQPQHF.